Reported below is one T cell receptor (beta chain). What it recognizes is unknown. This entry belongs to a study of T cell responses to AZD1222 COVID-19 vaccine. CDR3 length equals 17 residues. Germline trimming cut 2 bases from V and 0 bases from J; bases unmatched to any gene: 6. Germline loops: CDR1 MDHEN, CDR2 SYDVKM. TCRdb's copy holds only in-frame clones and misses some; the assay was immunoSEQ multiplex PCR. The table lists about 120,000 clones, roughly 91% of them singletons, with less than 4.5% in the top ten. Study-level points and caveats: Only five or six individuals given AZD1222 were seropositive at baseline. Spike-specific TCR breadth rose after two AZD1222 doses, and depth rose as well. Regions 160-218 and 743-854 held dominance among vaccine-associated CD4 TCRs, which spanned spike. White British people made up most donors, females outnumbered males, and clonal diversity was possibly underestimated.

This chain links TRBV28 with TRBJ2-1; TRBD2 aligns across 8 bases. The sequence came from an adult in good health. The sample consisted of peripheral blood, taken on day 0 of MenACWY control vaccination. The CDR3 region is CASSLGGGFLSYNEQFF. The CDR3 coding sequence is TGTGCCAGCAGTTTAGGCGGGGGGTTCCTCTCCTACAATGAGCAGTTCTTC.